This TCR beta chain was found in a study of OX40 agonist ivuxolimab in advanced cancers. Some background on the complete study: The costimulatory receptor OX40 (CD134) was targeted by ivuxolimab, a fully human IgG2 agonistic monoclonal antibody. Intravenous ivuxolimab was administered to patients every 2 weeks at six dose levels: 0.01, 0.1, 0.3, 1.5, 3 and 10 mg/kg. Of the roughly 50 dose-escalation patients, hepatocellular carcinoma was present in approximately 20, melanoma in roughly 15, renal cell carcinoma in 9 and head and neck cancer in 9. In the dose-escalation cohort, approximately 80% of patients were male, and the mean age was 60 years with a range of about 20 to 80. Patients were allowed to have had prior anti-PD-1, anti-PD-L1 or anti-CTLA-4 therapy, and approximately 40% of the dose-escalation patients had been treated with checkpoint inhibitors. Partial responses occurred in three dose-escalation patients, of whom one had hepatocellular carcinoma and two had cutaneous melanoma. Peripheral TCRbeta sequencing aimed to test whether ivuxolimab altered TCR sequence diversity and caused clonal T-cell expansion. The paper describes the monotherapy dose-escalation part (N = 52 patients) of the phase I trial of ivuxolimab.

What the research found in general, with its limitations: Which antigens the clonally expanded peripheral T cells were specific for was not determined. In partial responders in the 0.1-3.0 mg/kg groups, normalized peripheral clonal expansion was found to be among the lowest, especially among CD8+ T cells. After ivuxolimab, CD8+ T cells had more expanded clones than CD4+ T cells on average. At doses of 0.1 to 3.0 mg/kg, clonal expansion of both CD4+ and CD8+ T cells in blood was seen between baseline and week 6. Low levels of normalized T-cell clonal expansion were also seen in some patients who did not respond.

Patients with a history of autoimmune disease or receiving systemic immunosuppression were excluded from the trial. In every dose cohort, peripheral blood was drawn for TCR sequencing at baseline, cycle 4 day 1, and cycle 7 day 1. The samples were drawn from a first-in-human, open-label, multicenter phase I dose-escalation trial of ivuxolimab. Adults with locally advanced or metastatic head and neck squamous cell, hepatocellular, melanoma or renal cell carcinoma were enrolled in the trial. Before TCR sequencing, CD4+ T cells and CD8+ T cells from peripheral blood were sorted into separate populations. V lost 5 bases and J lost 0 bases; the stretch between them is 7 bases long. CDR1 and CDR2, looked up from the germline V gene, are SGHVS and FNYEAQ. The CDR3 goes from the cysteine to the phenylalanine over 13 residues. Just CDR3 DNA is preserved here, 39 bases in frame from base 1. This clone turned up a few times. Its antigen has not been determined. Qualities for individual bases were not recorded, and no much larger clone is one base off.

Genomic DNA was isolated from the sorted cells so that the TCRbeta CDR3 region could be sequenced. The immunoSEQ Assay was used for sequencing of TCRbeta CDR3 regions. The table was pulled from immuneACCESS by TCRdb, which kept in-frame rearrangements only. Such tables lose some clones; where checked, under half of the loss comes from unresolved V genes, and the rest has no known cause. The sample yields approximately 58,000 clones; around 86% were counted once. The ten largest clonotypes hold over 2% of the sample. Sequencing was performed on CD4+ or CD8+ T cells sorted from blood, taken in a trial of the OX40 agonist ivuxolimab. The chain employs TRBV7-6 and TRBJ1-1; the D segment cannot be called with confidence. This TCR came from an adult with an advanced solid tumor such as melanoma, head and neck, liver or kidney cancer. The CDR3 protein is CASSRGVNTEAFF. The nucleotide sequence is given as TGTGCCAGCAGCAGAGGAGTGAACACTGAAGCTTTCTTT.